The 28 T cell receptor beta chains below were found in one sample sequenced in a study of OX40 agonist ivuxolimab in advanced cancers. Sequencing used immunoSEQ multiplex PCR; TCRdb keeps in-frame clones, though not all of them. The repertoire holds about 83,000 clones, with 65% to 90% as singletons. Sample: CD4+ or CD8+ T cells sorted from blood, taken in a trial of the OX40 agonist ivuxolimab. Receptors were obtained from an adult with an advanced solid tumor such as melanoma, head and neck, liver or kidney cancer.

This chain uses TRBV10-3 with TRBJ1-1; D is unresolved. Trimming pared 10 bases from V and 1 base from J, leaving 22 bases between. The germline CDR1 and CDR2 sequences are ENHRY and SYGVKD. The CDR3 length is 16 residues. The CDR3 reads CATSLVGGRRNTEAFF. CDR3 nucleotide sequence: TGTGCCACCTCGTTGGTTGGTGGGAGGAGGAACACTGAAGCTTTCTTT.

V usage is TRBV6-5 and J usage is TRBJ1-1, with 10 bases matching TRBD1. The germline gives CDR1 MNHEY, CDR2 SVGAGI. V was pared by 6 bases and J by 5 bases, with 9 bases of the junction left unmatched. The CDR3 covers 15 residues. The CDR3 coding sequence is TGTGCCAGCAGCAGGTTCCGGACAGGGGGAACTGAAGCTTTCTTT. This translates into CASSRFRTGGTEAFF.

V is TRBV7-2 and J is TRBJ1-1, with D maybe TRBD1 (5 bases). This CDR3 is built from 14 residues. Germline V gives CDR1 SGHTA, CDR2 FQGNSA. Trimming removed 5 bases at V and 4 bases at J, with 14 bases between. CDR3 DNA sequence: TGTGCCAGCAGCCAGGGCGAAATTAGCACTGAAGCTTTCTTT. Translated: CASSQGEISTEAFF.

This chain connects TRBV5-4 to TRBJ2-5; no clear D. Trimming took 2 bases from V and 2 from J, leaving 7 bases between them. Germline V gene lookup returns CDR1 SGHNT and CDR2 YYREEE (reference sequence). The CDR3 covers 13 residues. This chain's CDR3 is CASSLRPQETQYF. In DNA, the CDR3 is TGTGCCAGCAGCTTAAGGCCGCAAGAGACCCAGTACTTC.

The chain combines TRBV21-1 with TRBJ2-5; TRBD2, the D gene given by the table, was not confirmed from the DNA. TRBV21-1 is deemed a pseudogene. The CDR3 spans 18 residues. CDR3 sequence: CASSQSLLAGGRKETQYF. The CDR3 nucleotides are TGTGCCAGCAGCCAATCCTTACTAGCGGGGGGGCGGAAAGAGACCCAGTACTTC.

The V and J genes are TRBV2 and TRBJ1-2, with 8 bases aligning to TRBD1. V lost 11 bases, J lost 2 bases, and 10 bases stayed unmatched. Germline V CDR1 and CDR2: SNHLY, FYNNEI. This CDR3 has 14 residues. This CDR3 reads CASTTQGGNYGYTF. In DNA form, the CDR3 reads TGTGCCTCAACTACACAGGGGGGAAACTATGGCTACACCTTC.

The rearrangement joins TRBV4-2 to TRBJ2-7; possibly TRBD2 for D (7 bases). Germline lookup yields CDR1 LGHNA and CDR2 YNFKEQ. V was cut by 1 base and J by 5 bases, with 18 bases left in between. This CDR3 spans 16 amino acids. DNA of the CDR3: TGTGCCAGCAGCCAAGTGGGAGGGGGAGGTACCCACGAGCAGTACTTC. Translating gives CASSQVGGGGTHEQYF.

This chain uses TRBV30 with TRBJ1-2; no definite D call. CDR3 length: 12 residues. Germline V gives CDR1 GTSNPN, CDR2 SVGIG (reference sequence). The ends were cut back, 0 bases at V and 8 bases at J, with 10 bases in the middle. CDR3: CAWSVGFSGYTF. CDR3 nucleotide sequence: TGTGCCTGGAGTGTAGGTTTCAGCGGCTACACCTTC.

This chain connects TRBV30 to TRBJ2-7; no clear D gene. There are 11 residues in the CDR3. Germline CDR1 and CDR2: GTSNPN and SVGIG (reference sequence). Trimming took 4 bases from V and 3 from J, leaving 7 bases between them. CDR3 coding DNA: TGTGCCTGGACCTTGGGCTACGAGCAGTACTTC. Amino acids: CAWTLGYEQYF.

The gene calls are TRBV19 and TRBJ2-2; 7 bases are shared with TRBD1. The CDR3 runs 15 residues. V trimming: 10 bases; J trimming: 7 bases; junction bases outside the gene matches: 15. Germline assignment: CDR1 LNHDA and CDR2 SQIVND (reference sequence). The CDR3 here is CATTRTGSLIGELFF. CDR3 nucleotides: TGTGCCACAACAAGGACAGGCTCTTTAATCGGGGAGCTGTTTTTT.

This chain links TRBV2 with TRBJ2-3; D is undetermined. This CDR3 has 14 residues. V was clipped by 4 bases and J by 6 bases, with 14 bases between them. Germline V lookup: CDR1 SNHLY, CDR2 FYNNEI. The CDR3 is CASSAHLTSDTQYF. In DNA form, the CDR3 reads TGTGCCAGCAGTGCGCATTTAACATCCGATACGCAGTATTTT.

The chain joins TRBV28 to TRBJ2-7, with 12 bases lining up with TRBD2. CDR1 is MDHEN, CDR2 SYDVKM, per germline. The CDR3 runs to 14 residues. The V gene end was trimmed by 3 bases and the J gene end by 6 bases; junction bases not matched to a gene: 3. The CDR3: CASSFSTSGGEQYF. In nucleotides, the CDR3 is TGTGCCAGCAGTTTCTCGACTAGCGGGGGCGAGCAGTACTTC.

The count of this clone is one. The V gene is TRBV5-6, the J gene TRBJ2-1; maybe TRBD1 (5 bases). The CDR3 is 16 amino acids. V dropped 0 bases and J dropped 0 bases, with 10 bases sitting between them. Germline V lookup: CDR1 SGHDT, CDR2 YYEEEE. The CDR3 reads CASSLVGASSYNEQFF. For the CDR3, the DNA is TGTGCCAGCAGCTTGGTAGGGGCAAGCTCCTACAATGAGCAGTTCTTC.

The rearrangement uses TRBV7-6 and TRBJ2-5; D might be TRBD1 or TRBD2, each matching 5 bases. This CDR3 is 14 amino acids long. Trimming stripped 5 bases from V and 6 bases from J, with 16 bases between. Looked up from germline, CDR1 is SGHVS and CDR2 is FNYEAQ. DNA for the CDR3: TGTGCCAGCAGCCCAGGACACTCCGGGAAGACCCAGTACTTC. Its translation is CASSPGHSGKTQYF.

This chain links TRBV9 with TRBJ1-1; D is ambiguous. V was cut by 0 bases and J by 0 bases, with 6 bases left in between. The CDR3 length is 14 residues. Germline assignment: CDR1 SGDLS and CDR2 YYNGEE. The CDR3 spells CASSVAQMNTEAFF. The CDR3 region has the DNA TGTGCCAGCAGCGTAGCTCAGATGAACACTGAAGCTTTCTTT. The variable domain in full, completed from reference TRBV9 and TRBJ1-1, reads DSGVTQTPKHLITATGQRVTLRCSPRSGDLSVYWYQQSLDQGLQFLIQYYNGEERAKGNILERFSAQQFPDLHSELNLSSLELGDSALYFCASSVAQMNTEAFFGQGTRLTVV.

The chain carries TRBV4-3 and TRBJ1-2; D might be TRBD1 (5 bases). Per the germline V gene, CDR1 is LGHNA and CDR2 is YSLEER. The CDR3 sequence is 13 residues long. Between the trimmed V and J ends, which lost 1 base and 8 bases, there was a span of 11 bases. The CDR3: CASSQGQGRGYTF. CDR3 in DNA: TGCGCCAGCAGCCAAGGCCAGGGTAGGGGCTACACCTTC.

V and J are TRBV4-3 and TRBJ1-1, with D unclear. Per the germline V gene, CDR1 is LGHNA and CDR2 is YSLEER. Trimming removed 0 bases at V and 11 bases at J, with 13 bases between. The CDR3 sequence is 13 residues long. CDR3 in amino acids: CASSQEARAAAFF. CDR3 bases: TGCGCCAGCAGCCAAGAAGCGAGGGCTGCTGCTTTCTTT.

In DNA form, the CDR3 reads TGTGCCAGCAGCTTGAGCAGGGGGCGGAATGCTGAAGCTTTCTTT. It yields the protein CASSLSRGRNAEAFF. The chain carries TRBV5-4 and TRBJ1-1; 8 bases agree with TRBD1. CDR1 and CDR2 (germline): SGHNT, YYREEE (reference sequence). Trimming removed 1 base from V and 6 bases from J; junction bases left unmatched: 8. CDR3 length: 15 amino acids.

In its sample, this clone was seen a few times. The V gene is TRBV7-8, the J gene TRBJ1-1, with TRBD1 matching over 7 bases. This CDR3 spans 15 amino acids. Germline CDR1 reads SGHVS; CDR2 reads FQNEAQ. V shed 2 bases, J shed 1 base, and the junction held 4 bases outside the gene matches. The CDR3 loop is CASSLIRGGNTEAFF. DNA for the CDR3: TGTGCCAGCAGCTTAATCAGGGGGGGGAACACTGAAGCTTTCTTT.

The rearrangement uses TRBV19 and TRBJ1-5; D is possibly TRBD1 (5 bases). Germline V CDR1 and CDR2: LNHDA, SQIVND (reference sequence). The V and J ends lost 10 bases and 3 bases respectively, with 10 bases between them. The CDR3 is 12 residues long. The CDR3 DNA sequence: TGTGCCACCGGGACCTTCAATCAGCCCCAGCATTTT. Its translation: CATGTFNQPQHF.

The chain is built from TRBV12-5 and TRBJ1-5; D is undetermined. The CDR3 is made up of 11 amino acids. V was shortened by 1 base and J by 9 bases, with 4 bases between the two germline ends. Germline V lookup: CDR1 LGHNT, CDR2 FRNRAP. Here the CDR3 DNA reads TGTGCTAGTGGTTTGGATTTGCCCCAGCATTTT. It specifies CASGLDLPQHF. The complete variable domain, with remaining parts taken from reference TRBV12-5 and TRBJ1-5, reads DARVTQTPRHKVTEMGQEVTMRCQPILGHNTVFWYRQTMMQGLELLAYFRNRAPLDDSGMPKDRFSAEMPDATLATLKIQPSEPRDSAVYFCASGLDLPQHFGDGTRLSIL.

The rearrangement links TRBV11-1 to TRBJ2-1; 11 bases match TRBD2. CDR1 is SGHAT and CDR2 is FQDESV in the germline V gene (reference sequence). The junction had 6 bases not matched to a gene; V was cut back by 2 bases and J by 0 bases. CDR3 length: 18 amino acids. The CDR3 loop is CASSLRLAGGSSYNEQFF. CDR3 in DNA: TGTGCCAGCAGCTTAAGGCTAGCGGGGGGCAGCTCCTACAATGAGCAGTTCTTC.

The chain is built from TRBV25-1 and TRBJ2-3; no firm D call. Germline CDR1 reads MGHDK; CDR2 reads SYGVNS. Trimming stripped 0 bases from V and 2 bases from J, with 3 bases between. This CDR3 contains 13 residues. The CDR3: CASSEYNTDTQYF. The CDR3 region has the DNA TGTGCCAGCAGTGAATACAACACAGATACGCAGTATTTT.

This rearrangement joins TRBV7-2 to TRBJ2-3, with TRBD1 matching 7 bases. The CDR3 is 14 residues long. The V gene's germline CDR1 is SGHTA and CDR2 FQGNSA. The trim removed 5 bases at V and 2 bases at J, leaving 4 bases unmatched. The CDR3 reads CASSPGQSTDTQYF. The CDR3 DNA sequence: TGTGCCAGCAGCCCGGGACAGTCCACAGATACGCAGTATTTT.

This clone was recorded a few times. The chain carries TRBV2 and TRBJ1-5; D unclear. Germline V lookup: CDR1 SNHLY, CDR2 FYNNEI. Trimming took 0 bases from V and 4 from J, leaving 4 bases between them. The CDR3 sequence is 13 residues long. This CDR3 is CASSEAVNQPQHF. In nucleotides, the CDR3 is TGTGCCAGCAGTGAAGCAGTTAATCAGCCCCAGCATTTT. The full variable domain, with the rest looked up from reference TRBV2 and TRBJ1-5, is EPEVTQTPSHQVTQMGQEVILRCVPISNHLYFYWYRQILGQKVEFLVSFYNNEISEKSEIFDDQFSVERPDGSNFTLKIRSTKLEDSAMYFCASSEAVNQPQHFGDGTRLSIL.

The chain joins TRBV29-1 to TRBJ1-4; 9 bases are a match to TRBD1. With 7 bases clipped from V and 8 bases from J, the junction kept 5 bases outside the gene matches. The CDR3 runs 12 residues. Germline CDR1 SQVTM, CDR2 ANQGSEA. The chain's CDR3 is CSAGQGWEKLFF. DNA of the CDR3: TGCAGCGCCGGACAGGGGTGGGAAAAACTGTTTTTT. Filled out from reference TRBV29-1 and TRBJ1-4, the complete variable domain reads SAVISQKPSRDICQRGTSLTIQCQVDSQVTMMFWYRQQPGQSLTLIATANQGSEATYESGFVIDKFPISRPNLTFSTLTVSNMSPEDSSIYLCSAGQGWEKLFFGSGTQLSVL.

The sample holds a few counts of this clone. The CDR3 is CASSLTFPPETQYF. CDR3 sequence (DNA): TGTGCCAGCAGCTTAACATTCCCCCCAGAGACCCAGTACTTC. The gene calls are TRBV7-8 and TRBJ2-5; D gene unclear. V was pared by 2 bases and J by 4 bases, with 11 bases between. Germline CDR1 SGHVS, CDR2 FQNEAQ. The CDR3 has 14 amino acids.

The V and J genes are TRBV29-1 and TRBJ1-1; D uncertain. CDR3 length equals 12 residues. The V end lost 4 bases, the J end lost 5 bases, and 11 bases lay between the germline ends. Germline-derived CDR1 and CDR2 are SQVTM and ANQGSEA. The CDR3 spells CSVVQVGTEAFF. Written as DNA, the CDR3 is TGCAGCGTTGTTCAGGTGGGGACTGAAGCTTTCTTT. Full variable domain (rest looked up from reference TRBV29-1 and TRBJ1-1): SAVISQKPSRDICQRGTSLTIQCQVDSQVTMMFWYRQQPGQSLTLIATANQGSEATYESGFVIDKFPISRPNLTFSTLTVSNMSPEDSSIYLCSVVQVGTEAFFGQGTRLTVV.